What follows describes a single T cell receptor beta chain. The data were obtained in a study of Graves' ophthalmopathy and Graves' hyperthyroidism. CDR3 length: 20 amino acids. Germline assignment: CDR1 DFQATT and CDR2 SNEGSKA (reference sequence). V dropped 1 base and J dropped 2; count of bases not matched to a gene: 21. Transcripts of RNA were the source for amplifying TCR beta CDR3 regions. RT-PCR in the first round used HTBI primers; a second-round multiplex PCR followed. TCRdb independently ran MiXCR on the multiplex PCR reads; one entry per CDR3 protein. The sample records over a million distinct CDR3 sequences, about 38% being singletons.

Input material: peripheral blood or thyroid tissue (not recorded which). The chain combines TRBV20-1 with TRBJ2-5; 8 bases are a match to TRBD2. The clonotype comes from an adult man with Graves' hyperthyroidism. The CDR3 nucleotides are TGCAGTGCTAGAGCTACTTGGTCCTTCATGCGAGCGGGGGAACAAGAGACCCAGTACTTC. This sequence encodes CSARATWSFMRAGEQETQYF.